The clone carrying this TCR beta chain was detected only a few times. Its target is not known. Germline assignment: CDR1 KGHDR and CDR2 SFDVKD. The CDR3 contains 18 residues. Healthy Caucasians made up all donors. This record comes from a study of identical twins. Study-wide findings and caveats: Carriage of fewer insertions was seen in abundant cord blood beta clonotypes, whereas memory repertoires showed none. Findings came from cross-sectional statistics, without long-term follow-up of donors.

A template switching step contributed a universal primer site, while unique molecular identifiers were present in the cDNA. TCRdb passed the 5' RACE reads through MiXCR, listing each CDR3 protein once. This repertoire shows 1,800,000 or so distinct CDR3 sequences, 32% found once; its top ten account for about 0.27%. The TCR comes from a newborn girl in good health. The source material was cord blood. The V call is TRBV24-1, the J call TRBJ2-1, with a weak D call TRBD1 (7 bases). The J call may be mistaken, given a closer DNA end match to TRBJ2-7. CDR3 protein: CATSAAGGGFSSYNEQYF. The DNA of the CDR3 is TGTGCCACCAGTGCCGCAGGGGGAGGATTTAGCTCCTACAATGAGCAGTACTTC.